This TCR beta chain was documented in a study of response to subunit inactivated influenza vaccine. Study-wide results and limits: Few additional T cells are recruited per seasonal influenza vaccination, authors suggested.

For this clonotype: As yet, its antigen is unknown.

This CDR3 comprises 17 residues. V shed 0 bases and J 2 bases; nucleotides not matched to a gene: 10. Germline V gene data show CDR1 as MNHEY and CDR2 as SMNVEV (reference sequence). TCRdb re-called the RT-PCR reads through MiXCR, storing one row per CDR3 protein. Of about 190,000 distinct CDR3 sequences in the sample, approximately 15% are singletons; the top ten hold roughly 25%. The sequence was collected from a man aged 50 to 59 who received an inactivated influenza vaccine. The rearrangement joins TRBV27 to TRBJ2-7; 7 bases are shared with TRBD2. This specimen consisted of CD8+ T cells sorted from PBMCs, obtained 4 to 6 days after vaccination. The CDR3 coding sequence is TGTGCCAGCAGTTTATCGTGGGAGGGCCTGGCACCCTACGAGCAGTACTTC. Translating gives CASSLSWEGLAPYEQYF.